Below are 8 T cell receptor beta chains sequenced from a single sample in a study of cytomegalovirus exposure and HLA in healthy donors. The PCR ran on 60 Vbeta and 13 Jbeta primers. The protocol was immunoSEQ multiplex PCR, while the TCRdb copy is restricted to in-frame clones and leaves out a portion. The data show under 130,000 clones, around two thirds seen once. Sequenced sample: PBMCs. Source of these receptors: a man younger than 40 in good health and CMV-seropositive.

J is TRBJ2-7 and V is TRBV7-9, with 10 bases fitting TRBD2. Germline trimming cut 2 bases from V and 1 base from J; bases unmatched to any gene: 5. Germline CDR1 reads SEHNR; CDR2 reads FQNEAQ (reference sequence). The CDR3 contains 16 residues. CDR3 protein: CASSLYPSGGSYEQYF. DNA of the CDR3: TGTGCCAGCAGCTTATATCCTAGCGGGGGATCCTACGAGCAGTACTTC.

CDR3 DNA: TGTGCCAGTGGAGCGGACCATAATGAAAAACTGTTTTTT. Its protein is CASGADHNEKLFF. This sequence joins TRBV2 and TRBJ1-4; D unresolved. Germline CDR1 SNHLY, CDR2 FYNNEI. Trimming stripped 9 bases from V and 4 bases from J, with 12 bases between. This CDR3 contains 13 residues.

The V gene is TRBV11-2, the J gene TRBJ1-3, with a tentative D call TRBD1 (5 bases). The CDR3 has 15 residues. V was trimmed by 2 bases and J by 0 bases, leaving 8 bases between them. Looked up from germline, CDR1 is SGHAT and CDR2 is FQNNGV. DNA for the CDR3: TGTGCCAGCAGCTTAACAGGCGTCTCTGGAAACACCATATATTTT. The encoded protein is CASSLTGVSGNTIYF. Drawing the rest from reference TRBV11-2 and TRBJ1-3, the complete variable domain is EAGVAQSPRYKIIEKRQSVAFWCNPISGHATLYWYQQILGQGPKLLIQFQNNGVVDDSQLPKDRFSAERLKGVDSTLKIQPAKLEDSAVYLCASSLTGVSGNTIYFGEGSWLTVV.

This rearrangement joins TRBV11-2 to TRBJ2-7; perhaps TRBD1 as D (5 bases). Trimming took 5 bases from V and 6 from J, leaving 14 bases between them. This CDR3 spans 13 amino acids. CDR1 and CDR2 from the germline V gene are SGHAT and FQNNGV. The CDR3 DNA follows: TGTGCCAGCAGCCTAGGGGCCGAAGGCGAGCAGTACTTC. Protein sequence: CASSLGAEGEQYF. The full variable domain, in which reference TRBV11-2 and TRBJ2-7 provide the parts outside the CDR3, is EAGVAQSPRYKIIEKRQSVAFWCNPISGHATLYWYQQILGQGPKLLIQFQNNGVVDDSQLPKDRFSAERLKGVDSTLKIQPAKLEDSAVYLCASSLGAEGEQYFGPGTRLTVT.

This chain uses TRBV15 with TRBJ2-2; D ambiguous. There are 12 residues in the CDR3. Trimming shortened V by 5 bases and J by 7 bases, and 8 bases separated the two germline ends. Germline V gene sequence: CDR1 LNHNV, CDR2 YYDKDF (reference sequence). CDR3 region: CATSLFNGELFF. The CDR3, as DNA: TGTGCCACCAGCCTGTTTAACGGGGAGCTGTTTTTT.

CDR3 loop: CASRIEGASTEAFF. The CDR3, as DNA: TGTGCCAGCAGGATTGAGGGGGCGAGCACTGAAGCTTTCTTT. The gene calls are TRBV6-1 and TRBJ1-1, with 7 bases aligning to TRBD1. Looked up from germline, CDR1 is MNHNS and CDR2 is SASEGT. This CDR3 contains 14 residues. Losses at the gene ends were 6 bases for V and 4 bases for J; bases not matched to a gene: 8.

The CDR3 loop reads CAISESGQRNTEAFF. Here the CDR3 DNA reads TGTGCCATCAGTGAGTCGGGACAGAGGAACACTGAAGCTTTCTTT. The V and J genes are TRBV10-3 and TRBJ1-1, with 7 bases aligning to TRBD1. The V gene's germline CDR1 is ENHRY and CDR2 SYGVKD. There are 15 residues in the CDR3. After removal of 0 bases from V and 1 base from J, the junction contained 2 bases not matched to a gene.

The CDR3 bases are TGTGCCAGCAGCTTGTTCACCATGCCTGAGCAGTACTTC. Translating it yields CASSLFTMPEQYF. The chain combines TRBV5-4 with TRBJ2-5; D is uncertain. Per the germline V gene, CDR1 is SGHNT and CDR2 is YYREEE (reference sequence). V lost 1 base, J lost 11 bases, and 15 bases lay in between. The CDR3 extends over 13 amino acids.